Each of the 14 T cell receptor beta chains below was sequenced from the same sample in a study of CD4 and CD8 cells across lung adenocarcinoma regions. TCRdb analysed the PCR reads with MiXCR anew, one entry per CDR3 protein. The data show 11,000 or so distinct CDR3 sequences, with approximately 50% seen just once and roughly 30% held by the top ten. Material: CD8+ T cells from the center of a lung tumor. The receptor source for this set is a female donor with lung adenocarcinoma. The CD4 and CD8 labels of this study may be unreliable.

This clonotype ranks as medium-sized. The gene calls are TRBV6-1 and TRBJ1-1; D is possibly TRBD1 (6 bases). V was shortened by 6 bases and J by 2 bases, with 13 bases between the two germline ends. The CDR3 is 14 amino acids. The germline CDR1 and CDR2 sequences are MNHNS and SASEGT. The DNA of the CDR3 is TGTGCCAGCAGCCGTGGACAGATTAACACTGAAGCTTTCTTT. This encodes CASSRGQINTEAFF.

This clonotype was detected many times. The chain uses TRBV6-1 and TRBJ2-3; a weak D match, TRBD1 (5 bases). This CDR3 has 13 amino acids. V was pared by 3 bases and J by 5 bases, with 9 bases between. Germline V lookup: CDR1 MNHNS, CDR2 SASEGT. CDR3 bases: TGTGCCAGCAGTGACAGGGCGCAAGATACGCAGTATTTT. It encodes CASSDRAQDTQYF.

As regards this clonotype: The germline gene is not matched at one end of the junction; a read error may be the cause. CDR3 sequence (DNA): TGCGCCAGCAGAGATGTAGGCCGTAGCCCAGAGACGCAGTACTTT. Protein product: CASRDVGRSPETQYF. The chain recombines TRBV10-2 with TRBJ2-3; D call uncertain. The germline V gene has CDR1 WSHSY and CDR2 SAAADI. The CDR3 runs to 15 residues.

This rearrangement joins TRBV6-1 to TRBJ2-3, with 7 bases aligning to TRBD2. This CDR3 contains 13 residues. Germline V gene lookup returns CDR1 MNHNS and CDR2 SASEGT. V dropped 8 bases and J dropped 2; count of bases not matched to a gene: 4. In DNA form, the CDR3 reads TGTGCCAGCGGCCGGGACTACACAGATACGCAGTATTTT. Its protein is CASGRDYTDTQYF.

In the case of this clonotype: An end of the junction differs from the germline gene, which may be a read error. V usage is TRBV6-1 and J usage is TRBJ2-1; TRBD1 or TRBD2 may be the D gene (5 bases each). The J call is doubtful: the DNA matches TRBJ2-7 better. The germline CDR1 and CDR2 sequences are MNHNS and SASEGT. The CDR3 runs to 16 residues. The CDR3 loop reads CASREVGTRVGDTQYF. The CDR3 bases are TGTGCCAGCAGGGAAGTCGGGACCCGGGTTGGGGATACGCAGTACTTC.

A word on this clonotype: The CDR3 does not close with the conserved phenylalanine or tryptophan, likely indicating a read error. It is unclear where the CDR3 begins or ends on the DNA, so no DNA is shown, and the CDR3 is as TCRdb lists it. The V call is TRBV6-8, the J call TRBJ2-5. The CDR3 extends over 8 residues, inclusive of both ends. Germline V gene data show CDR1 as MNHGY and CDR2 as SAAAGT. The CDR3 protein is CVCMCANV.

The chain employs TRBV12-3 or TRBV12-4 and TRBJ2-4, with 8 positions matching TRBD2. V shed 5 bases, J shed 13 bases, and the junction held 19 bases outside the gene matches. The CDR3 covers 16 residues. The CDR3: CASSNPGLGRFNEQYF. The CDR3 DNA follows: TGTGCCAGCAGTAACCCGGGACTAGGGCGATTCAATGAGCAGTACTTC.

V gene TRBV6-1 combines with J gene TRBJ1-2; D is undetermined. Looked up from germline, CDR1 is MNHNS and CDR2 is SASEGT. This CDR3 contains 14 residues. V gave up 5 bases and J gave up 1 base, with 11 bases separating them. Written as DNA, the CDR3 is TGTGCCAGCAGTCTCAACCAACATAACTATGGCTACACCTTC. This codes for CASSLNQHNYGYTF.

This clonotype was seen just once. The chain uses TRBV6-1 and TRBJ2-7; D may correspond to TRBD1 or TRBD2 (5 bases each). Germline CDR1 reads MNHNS; CDR2 reads SASEGT. The CDR3 length is 14 residues. Trimming stripped 6 bases from V and 0 bases from J, with 12 bases between. The CDR3 DNA reads TGTGCCAGCAGAAGCGAGGGGAGCTCCTACGAGCAGTACTTC. Translating it yields CASRSEGSSYEQYF.

As to this clonotype: Just one base apart from a much larger clone, this may be a read error. V gene TRBV6-1 combines with J gene TRBJ2-1; tentative D call: TRBD2 (6 bases). TRBJ2-7 explains the end of the DNA better; the J call may be wrong. Germline V gene sequence: CDR1 MNHNS, CDR2 SASEGT. CDR3 length: 17 residues. The CDR3 protein is CASSDYRGITTYNEQYF. In DNA, the CDR3 is TGTGCCAGCAGTGATTACCGCGGGATTACCACCTACAATGAGCAGTACTTC.

V usage is TRBV27 and J usage is TRBJ2-3, with no clear D. The CDR3 consists of 14 residues. Trimming removed 4 bases at V and 0 bases at J, with 8 bases between. The germline V gene encodes CDR1 MNHEY and CDR2 SMNVEV (reference sequence). CDR3 residues: CASSSTTSTDTQYF. The CDR3 nucleotides are TGTGCCAGCAGTTCGACAACTAGCACAGATACGCAGTATTTT.

This clonotype was picked up many times. The CDR3 nucleotides are TGTGCCAGCAGTTTATCCCCCACCCACTACGAGCAGTACTTC. Its translation is CASSLSPTHYEQYF. This rearrangement joins TRBV27 to TRBJ2-5; D is unresolved. The DNA end is more similar to TRBJ2-7, so the J call may be wrong. Germline-derived CDR1 and CDR2 are MNHEY and SMNVEV (reference sequence). The CDR3 extends over 14 amino acids.

This clonotype has a handful of counts. The conserved final phenylalanine or tryptophan is absent from the CDR3, which likely points to a read error. Because the CDR3's place on the DNA is in doubt, the DNA is left out and the CDR3 is given as listed by TCRdb. The V call is TRBV6-1, the J call TRBJ2-5; the DNA was not compared with TRBD2, the D call given in the table. Germline CDR1 reads MNHNS; CDR2 reads SASEGT. A total of 11 residues make up the CDR3, ends included. The chain's CDR3 is CASTVFSGLAG.

The chain employs TRBV27 and TRBJ2-3; possibly TRBD2 for D (6 bases). Trimming took 3 bases from V and 11 from J, leaving 18 bases between them. Germline loops: CDR1 MNHEY, CDR2 SMNVEV (reference sequence). The CDR3 contains 14 residues. The CDR3 DNA reads as TGTGCCAGCAGTTTGCGATTCGGGGGTAAGGAGCAGTATTTT. Translated: CASSLRFGGKEQYF.